This record looks at one T cell receptor (beta chain) sequence and its context. Its antigen remains unknown. V gave up 0 bases and J gave up 0 bases, with 6 bases separating them. The length of the CDR3 is 15 residues. Looked up from germline, CDR1 is KGHSH and CDR2 is LQKENI. The data are from a study of T cell responses to AZD1222 COVID-19 vaccine. Overall study results and limits: Sampled repertoires all dated from after the peak T cell response. Just five or six AZD1222 recipients were seropositive at baseline. Spike-specific TCR repertoires showed rising breadth and depth after two AZD1222 doses.

The data were produced by immunoSEQ multiplex PCR, yet TCRdb's version contains in-frame clones alone and is incomplete. The data show about 100,000 clones, around 90% seen once. This sequence was found in an adult in good health. V usage is TRBV18 and J usage is TRBJ1-3; D is uncertain. This specimen consisted of peripheral blood, obtained on day 0 of AZD1222 vaccination. CDR3 sequence: CASSPPATSGNTIYF. CDR3 nucleotide sequence: TGTGCCAGCTCACCACCAGCCACCTCTGGAAACACCATATATTTT. Filled out from reference TRBV18 and TRBJ1-3, the complete variable domain reads NAGVMQNPRHLVRRRGQEARLRCSPMKGHSHVYWYRQLPEEGLKFMVYLQKENIIDESGMPKERFSAEFPKEGPSILRIQQVVRGDSAAYFCASSPPATSGNTIYFGEGSWLTVV.